A selection of T cell receptor beta chains follows, all from one sample in a study of Tregs in tolerant kidney transplant recipients. Some clones are missing from TCRdb's copy, which holds only in-frame ones; the method was immunoSEQ multiplex PCR. The repertoire consists of 60,000 or so clones, with 75% to 90% occurring once and the leading ten covering 2.1%. Sequenced material: Tregs from blood, taken before the transplant. The receptors stem from a human donor who received a combined kidney and bone marrow transplant. Both conserved end residues are part of each CDR3. D genes are given only for firm matches. Size is omitted from some rows. Given values are once, few, many or a class for expanded clones.

cdr3_aa,cdr3_nt,clone_size,j_call,d_call,v_call
CASSVPGLDTQYF,TGTGCCAGCAGCGTCCCGGGGTTAGATACGCAGTATTTT,.,TRBJ2-3,.,TRBV9
CASSPGQGVSKGYGYTF,TGTGCCAGCAGCCCGGGACAGGGTGTGTCGAAAGGCTATGGCTACACCTTC,.,TRBJ1-2,TRBD1,TRBV7-6
CASSWWGGTDTQYF,TGTGCCAGCAGTTGGTGGGGGGGGACAGATACGCAGTATTTT,few,TRBJ2-3,TRBD2,TRBV27
CATSRGSRGVMIGYTF,TGTGCCACCAGCAGAGGCAGTAGGGGGGTAATGATTGGCTACACCTTC,.,TRBJ1-2,.,TRBV15
CASSYSLGPQHF,TGTGCCAGCAGTTACTCACTAGGGCCCCAGCATTTT,.,TRBJ1-5,.,TRBV6-5
CASSQERGARTTIYF,TGCGCCAGCAGCCAAGAGAGGGGGGCTCGTACCACCATATATTTT,.,TRBJ1-3,.,TRBV4-1
CASSELGLAGGLPDTQYF,TGTGCCAGCAGTGAATTGGGACTAGCGGGGGGGCTCCCAGATACGCAGTATTTT,once,TRBJ2-3,TRBD2,TRBV2
CASSLGQNPYEQYF,TGTGCCAGCTCACTAGGACAGAACCCATACGAGCAGTACTTC,.,TRBJ2-7,.,TRBV18
CASSPEASIYEQYF,TGCGCCAGCAGCCCAGAGGCTTCCATTTACGAGCAGTACTTC,.,TRBJ2-7,.,TRBV5-1
CASSLQQTSYNEQFF,TGCGCCAGCAGCTTACAGCAGACATCCTACAATGAGCAGTTCTTC,.,TRBJ2-1,.,TRBV5-1
CASSEGGRGETQYF,TGTGCCAGCAGTGAGGGCGGGAGGGGAGAGACCCAGTACTTC,.,TRBJ2-5,TRBD2,TRBV2
CASSIVPGGETQYF,TGTGCCAGTAGTATAGTGCCGGGTGGAGAGACCCAGTACTTC,.,TRBJ2-5,.,TRBV19
CSVGRQGYGYTF,TGCAGCGTCGGACGACAGGGCTATGGCTACACCTTC,once,TRBJ1-2,TRBD1,TRBV29-1
CASSLPNPETGGLETQYF,TGTGCCAGCAGCTTACCCAATCCTGAAACAGGGGGCTTAGAGACCCAGTACTTC,few,TRBJ2-5,TRBD1,TRBV7-2
CASSYLGLANSPLHF,TGTGCCAGCAGTTACTTGGGGCTCGCTAATTCACCCCTCCACTTT,.,TRBJ1-6,.,TRBV6-5
CASSDSSGRGYNEQFF,TGTGCCAGCAGCGACTCTAGCGGGAGGGGGTACAATGAGCAGTTCTTC,.,TRBJ2-1,TRBD2,TRBV9
CASSLEQWGNTIYF,TGTGCCAGCAGTTTGGAACAATGGGGAAACACCATATATTTT,.,TRBJ1-3,.,TRBV28
CASTPNRVLTEAFF,TGTGCCAGCACTCCGAACAGGGTACTAACTGAAGCTTTCTTT,.,TRBJ1-1,.,TRBV27
CASSSPAFSSGNTIYF,TGCGCCAGCAGCTCCCCGGCCTTTAGCTCTGGAAACACCATATATTTT,.,TRBJ1-3,.,TRBV4-1
CASSYSSNEQYF,TGCGCCAGCAGCTACAGTTCCAACGAGCAGTACTTC,.,TRBJ2-7,.,TRBV5-1
CASRQNEKLFF,TGTGCCAGCAGGCAAAATGAAAAACTGTTTTTT,few,TRBJ1-4,.,TRBV28
CASRKTRGEQYF,TGTGCCAGCAGAAAGACCCGGGGCGAGCAGTACTTC,.,TRBJ2-7,.,TRBV6-5
CASFEVDGNIQYF,TGTGCCAGTTTCGAGGTGGACGGAAACATTCAGTACTTC,.,TRBJ2-4,.,TRBV6-6
CASSLASGISGANVLTF,TGTGCCAGCAGCTTAGCTTCTGGAATCTCTGGGGCCAACGTCCTGACTTTC,.,TRBJ2-6,.,TRBV11-1
CASSLGGHSGNTIYF,TGTGCCAGCAGTTTAGGGGGCCACTCTGGAAACACCATATATTTT,.,TRBJ1-3,.,TRBV27
CASSLTGAYEQYF,TGCGCCAGCAGCTTGACAGGGGCCTACGAGCAGTACTTC,.,TRBJ2-7,TRBD1,TRBV5-1
CASSQEGTQYF,TGTGCCAGCAGCCAAGAAGGGACCCAGTACTTC,.,TRBJ2-5,.,TRBV4-2
CASSQGQGGYDYGYTF,TGTGCCAGCAGCCAAGGACAGGGAGGGTATGACTATGGCTACACCTTC,.,TRBJ1-2,TRBD1,TRBV2
CASSVTQGTSSYNEQFF,TGTGCCAGCAGTGTCACCCAGGGGACTAGCTCCTACAATGAGCAGTTCTTC,medium-sized,TRBJ2-1,TRBD2,TRBV6-1
CASSSGDYRLNEQFF,TGCGCCAGCAGCTCCGGGGACTACCGACTCAATGAGCAGTTCTTC,.,TRBJ2-1,TRBD2,TRBV5-1
CASSFGTTSTDTQYF,TGTGCCAGCAGCTTTGGGACTACCTCGACAGATACGCAGTATTTT,.,TRBJ2-3,TRBD2,TRBV7-2
CASSLILAGGRNEQFF,TGTGCCAGCAGCTTAATTCTAGCGGGGGGGCGGAATGAGCAGTTCTTC,.,TRBJ2-1,TRBD2,TRBV11-2
CASSLWGTGELFF,TGTGCCAGCAGCTTGTGGGGCACCGGGGAGCTGTTTTTT,.,TRBJ2-2,.,TRBV7-2
CASSQDWLTYEQYF,TGTGCCAGCAGCCAAGATTGGCTCACATACGAGCAGTACTTC,once,TRBJ2-7,.,TRBV4-2
CASSFGGRHYGYTF,TGTGCCAGCAGTTTCGGCGGCAGACACTATGGCTACACCTTC,.,TRBJ1-2,.,TRBV6-5
CASSLGTRARVYGYTF,TGTGCCAGCAGTTTGGGGACAAGGGCTCGTGTCTATGGCTACACCTTC,once,TRBJ1-2,.,TRBV28
CAITPRQSYGYTF,TGTGCCATCACTCCGCGACAATCCTATGGCTACACCTTC,.,TRBJ1-2,.,TRBV5-4
CASSRKRTSGANTGELFF,TGTGCCAGCAGCCGTAAAAGAACTAGCGGCGCGAACACCGGGGAGCTGTTTTTT,.,TRBJ2-2,TRBD2,TRBV7-7
CASSPSPSGEQYF,TGTGCCAGCTCACCATCCCCTAGCGGGGAGCAGTACTTC,.,TRBJ2-7,TRBD2,TRBV18
CASSLAHYRVAPDTQYF,TGTGCCAGCAGCTTAGCGCACTACAGGGTGGCTCCAGATACGCAGTATTTT,.,TRBJ2-3,.,TRBV7-2
CSASVLAEGFF,TGCAGTGCTAGTGTTCTAGCGGAGGGGTTCTTC,.,TRBJ2-1,TRBD2,TRBV20-1